A single sample is the source of the 25 T cell receptor beta chains below, sequenced in a study of blood T cell repertoires in COVID-19. Method: immunoSEQ multiplex PCR; TCRdb's copy keeps in-frame clones and lacks some. This sample has approximately 250,000 clones, with roughly 91% found just once. Material: peripheral blood. These receptors originate from a man younger than 45 with COVID-19, enrolled during active disease.

CDR3 in amino acids: CASSLVRGGADTQYF. CDR3 coding DNA: TGTGCCAGCAGCTTAGTCCGGGGGGGCGCAGATACGCAGTATTTT. V gene TRBV7-2 combines with J gene TRBJ2-3; 8 bases agree with TRBD2. V gave up 1 base and J gave up 4 bases; unmatched junction bases: 4. The CDR3 length is 15 residues. Germline CDR1 reads SGHTA; CDR2 reads FQGNSA.

The J gene is TRBJ2-1, the V gene TRBV12-3 or TRBV12-4, with D possibly being TRBD2 (6 bases). The CDR3 spans 12 residues. Trimming cost V 5 bases and J 6 bases, with 8 bases left between them. The CDR3 bases are TGTGCCAGCAGTCGACTAGGCAATGAGCAGTTCTTC. It codes for CASSRLGNEQFF.

V and J are TRBV10-2 and TRBJ1-2; D remains ambiguous. The CDR3 is made up of 14 amino acids. V shed 0 bases and J shed 0 bases, with 5 bases lying between them. Germline CDR1 WSHSY, CDR2 SAAADI. DNA of the CDR3: TGCGCCAGCAGTGAGTCGAGCGCTAACTATGGCTACACCTTC. Amino acids: CASSESSANYGYTF.

This chain uses TRBV28 with TRBJ1-2; 7 positions agree with TRBD1. Trimming cost V 7 bases and J 6 bases; bases outside gene matches: 5. This CDR3 contains 12 residues. Germline CDR1 reads MDHEN; CDR2 reads SYDVKM. The chain's CDR3 is CASTSDRDGYTF. DNA of the CDR3: TGTGCCAGCACCTCAGACAGGGATGGCTACACCTTC.

The rearrangement links TRBV21-1 to TRBJ2-5; the table's D call, TRBD2, has no DNA check behind it. TRBV21-1 is designated a pseudogene. The CDR3 covers 15 residues. The CDR3 coding sequence is TGTGCCAGCAGCATACCCGGGACTCCTTGGGAGACCCAGTACTTC. It codes for CASSIPGTPWETQYF.

The CDR3 region is CASSPKVAGGDEQFF. CDR3 DNA: TGTGCCAGCTCACCGAAGGTAGCGGGGGGGGATGAGCAGTTCTTC. V gene TRBV18 combines with J gene TRBJ2-1; 11 bases align to TRBD2. Germline CDR1 KGHSH, CDR2 LQKENI. The CDR3 loop spans 15 amino acids. V lost 3 bases to trimming and J lost 8 bases; unmatched junction nucleotides: 6. Drawing the rest from reference TRBV18 and TRBJ2-1, the complete variable domain is NAGVMQNPRHLVRRRGQEARLRCSPMKGHSHVYWYRQLPEEGLKFMVYLQKENIIDESGMPKERFSAEFPKEGPSILRIQQVVRGDSAAYFCASSPKVAGGDEQFFGPGTRLTVL.

V and J are TRBV7-9 and TRBJ1-1, with D perhaps TRBD1 (5 bases). V was trimmed by 7 bases and J by 1 base, leaving 10 bases between them. Germline V gene data show CDR1 as SEHNR and CDR2 as FQNEAQ (reference sequence). The CDR3 consists of 13 residues. The CDR3 DNA reads as TGTGCCAGCACCACGACAGAGAACACTGAAGCTTTCTTT. Protein: CASTTTENTEAFF.

This clone was counted once. V is TRBV29-1 and J is TRBJ1-2; perhaps TRBD1 as D (6 bases). The germline CDR1 and CDR2 sequences are SQVTM and ANQGSEA. V lost 6 bases, J lost 0 bases, and 23 bases lay in between. The CDR3 loop spans 17 amino acids. The CDR3 reads CSVDSSTPGEANYGYTF. CDR3 nucleotide sequence: TGCAGCGTGGACAGTTCTACTCCAGGAGAAGCTAACTATGGCTACACCTTC.

This chain uses TRBV4-1 with TRBJ1-1; 8 bases line up with TRBD1. The CDR3 has 16 amino acids. Germline loops: CDR1 MGHRA, CDR2 YSYEKL. The V and J ends lost 5 bases and 6 bases, in that order; junction bases with no gene match: 14. The CDR3 bases are TGCGCCAGCAGCTCATTGACAGGGGTGGGCGCCCCTGAAGCTTTCTTT. Amino acids: CASSSLTGVGAPEAFF.

This rearrangement joins TRBV11-1 to TRBJ1-1; TRBD1 might be the D (5 bases). The CDR3 sequence is 15 residues long. Germline CDR1 and CDR2: SGHAT and FQDESV (reference sequence). Trimming took off 6 bases at V and 0 bases at J, with 14 bases between the two ends. The CDR3 DNA follows: TGTGCCAGCAGAATACGGACATTCCTGAACACTGAAGCTTTCTTT. It yields the protein CASRIRTFLNTEAFF.

The J gene is TRBJ1-6, the V gene TRBV6-5, with TRBD1 as a possible D gene (6 bases). Trimming shortened V by 7 bases and J by 4 bases, and 14 bases separated the two germline ends. The CDR3 is made up of 15 amino acids. CDR1 and CDR2 (germline): MNHEY, SVGAGI. CDR3 sequence: CASTSGQGYNSPLHF. CDR3 DNA sequence: TGTGCCAGCACAAGCGGTCAGGGGTATAATTCACCCCTCCACTTT.

This rearrangement joins TRBV19 to TRBJ1-3; TRBD1 matches at 9 bases. Germline CDR1 is LNHDA and CDR2 is SQIVND (reference sequence). The CDR3 contains 15 residues. V was pared by 3 bases and J by 5 bases, with 5 bases of the junction left unmatched. The chain's CDR3 is CASSMRQGGRNTIYF. CDR3 in DNA: TGTGCCAGTAGTATGAGACAGGGGGGAAGAAACACCATATATTTT.

The chain joins TRBV5-6 to TRBJ1-2; 8 nucleotides line up with TRBD1. This CDR3 comprises 13 residues. Trimming took 4 bases from V and 2 from J; bases not matched to a gene: 1. Germline lookup yields CDR1 SGHDT and CDR2 YYEEEE. The CDR3 nucleotides are TGTGCCAGCAGCCGGGACAGGAACTATGGCTACACCTTC. It encodes CASSRDRNYGYTF.

For the CDR3, the DNA is TGCGCCAGCAGCTTGGAATCAACCACAGGCGAAAAACTGTTTTTT. Translated: CASSLESTTGEKLFF. This chain joins TRBV5-1 and TRBJ1-4; TRBD1 might be the D (5 bases). The length of the CDR3 is 15 residues. Germline V lookup: CDR1 SGHRS, CDR2 YFSETQ. The V and J ends lost 0 bases and 8 bases respectively, with 14 bases between them.

This rearrangement joins TRBV6-5 to TRBJ1-2; a weak D match, TRBD1 (6 bases). CDR3 length: 14 residues. Trimming took off 5 bases at V and 5 bases at J, with 15 bases between the two ends. Germline CDR1 is MNHEY and CDR2 is SVGAGI. CDR3 residues: CASSTGTSYYGYTF. The CDR3 coding sequence is TGTGCCAGCAGTACCGGGACAAGCTATTATGGCTACACCTTC.

V and J are TRBV5-1 and TRBJ1-1; D possibly corresponds to TRBD1 (5 bases). The CDR3 is made up of 14 amino acids. Looked up from germline, CDR1 is SGHRS and CDR2 is YFSETQ. Trimming stripped 2 bases from V and 1 base from J, with 9 bases between. CDR3 nucleotide sequence: TGCGCCAGCAGCTTAAATACAGGGAACACTGAAGCTTTCTTT. It translates to CASSLNTGNTEAFF.

The chain couples TRBV5-4 to TRBJ1-6; D gene unclear. Germline lookup yields CDR1 SGHNT and CDR2 YYREEE (reference sequence). This CDR3 region has 16 residues. V shed 4 bases and J shed 10 bases, with 21 bases lying between them. The CDR3 DNA reads as TGTGCCAGCAGCCCCGGAGGTATAGGGTTGGAATCACCCCTCCACTTT. Protein sequence: CASSPGGIGLESPLHF. Variable domain in full (rest from reference TRBV5-4 and TRBJ1-6): ETGVTQSPTHLIKTRGQQVTLRCSSQSGHNTVSWYQQALGQGPQFIFQYYREEENGRGNFPPRFSGLQFPNYSSELNVNALELDDSALYLCASSPGGIGLESPLHFGNGTRLTVT.

The chain combines TRBV30 with TRBJ1-5, with a weak D call TRBD1 (6 bases). This CDR3 contains 14 residues. The ends were cut back, 1 base at V and 1 base at J, with 8 bases in the middle. Germline assignment: CDR1 GTSNPN and CDR2 SVGIG (reference sequence). CDR3 coding DNA: TGTGCCTGGAGTGCAGGGGACAGCAATCAGCCCCAGCATTTT. This encodes CAWSAGDSNQPQHF.

This chain links TRBV7-9 with TRBJ1-3; D perhaps matches TRBD1 (6 bases). The CDR3 spans 18 residues. The V gene lost 0 bases and the J gene lost 4 bases, with 19 bases spanning the gap. Germline values: CDR1 SEHNR, CDR2 FQNEAQ (reference sequence). The CDR3 loop reads CASSLATVWGGQGNTIYF. Written as DNA, the CDR3 is TGTGCCAGCAGCTTAGCAACGGTCTGGGGGGGGCAAGGAAACACCATATATTTT.

The chain carries TRBV24-1 and TRBJ2-5; D gene uncertain. This CDR3 is built from 13 residues. Germline CDR1 reads KGHDR; CDR2 reads SFDVKD. V lost 7 bases, J lost 0 bases, and 8 bases lay in between. CDR3 DNA sequence: TGTGCCACCAGACCCCAGGACCAAGAGACCCAGTACTTC. Translation gives CATRPQDQETQYF.

The chain has TRBV7-9 and TRBJ2-5, with 7 bases lining up with TRBD2. Germline V lookup: CDR1 SEHNR, CDR2 FQNEAQ (reference sequence). Germline trimming cut 5 bases from V and 1 base from J; bases unmatched to any gene: 4. This CDR3 has 14 residues. The CDR3 region has the DNA TGTGCCAGCAGCCTAAGCGGGGTCCAAGAGACCCAGTACTTC. Amino acid sequence: CASSLSGVQETQYF.

For the CDR3, the DNA is TGTGCCAGCAGCTTGAAGGGGGCGCTTGGCTACACCTTC. Translating gives CASSLKGALGYTF. The chain is built from TRBV5-4 and TRBJ1-2; 7 positions match TRBD1. The V segment lost 1 base and the J segment 7 bases; nucleotides outside the gene matches: 4. CDR3 length: 13 residues. Germline V gives CDR1 SGHNT, CDR2 YYREEE (reference sequence).

The gene calls are TRBV6-4 and TRBJ2-5; 11 bases are a match to TRBD1. Germline V gene lookup returns CDR1 MRHNA and CDR2 SNTAGT. V was clipped by 5 bases and J by 5 bases; unmatched bases: 10. The CDR3 is 16 amino acids. CDR3 protein: CASSSRDRGSWETQYF. CDR3 sequence (DNA): TGTGCCAGCAGTAGCCGGGACAGGGGGTCATGGGAGACCCAGTACTTC.

This sequence joins TRBV12-3 or TRBV12-4 and TRBJ1-2; TRBD1 might be the D (6 bases). The V and J ends lost 6 bases and 4 bases respectively, with 12 bases between them. The CDR3 runs 13 residues. For the CDR3, the DNA is TGTGCCAGCAGGAAAGGGGGGGTCTATGGCTACACCTTC. Translated: CASRKGGVYGYTF.

The chain is built from TRBV2 and TRBJ2-4; 7 bases map to TRBD1. Trimming took 5 bases from V and 0 from J; bases not matched to a gene: 16. In germline, CDR1 is SNHLY, CDR2 FYNNEI. The CDR3 spans 19 residues. CDR3 coding DNA: TGTGCCAGCAGTTCCCTAATACGGGGACAGCTTCTAGCCAAAAACATTCAGTACTTC. Encoded protein: CASSSLIRGQLLAKNIQYF. Combining the CDR3 with reference TRBV2 and TRBJ2-4 gives the whole variable domain EPEVTQTPSHQVTQMGQEVILRCVPISNHLYFYWYRQILGQKVEFLVSFYNNEISEKSEIFDDQFSVERPDGSNFTLKIRSTKLEDSAMYFCASSSLIRGQLLAKNIQYFGAGTRLSVL.